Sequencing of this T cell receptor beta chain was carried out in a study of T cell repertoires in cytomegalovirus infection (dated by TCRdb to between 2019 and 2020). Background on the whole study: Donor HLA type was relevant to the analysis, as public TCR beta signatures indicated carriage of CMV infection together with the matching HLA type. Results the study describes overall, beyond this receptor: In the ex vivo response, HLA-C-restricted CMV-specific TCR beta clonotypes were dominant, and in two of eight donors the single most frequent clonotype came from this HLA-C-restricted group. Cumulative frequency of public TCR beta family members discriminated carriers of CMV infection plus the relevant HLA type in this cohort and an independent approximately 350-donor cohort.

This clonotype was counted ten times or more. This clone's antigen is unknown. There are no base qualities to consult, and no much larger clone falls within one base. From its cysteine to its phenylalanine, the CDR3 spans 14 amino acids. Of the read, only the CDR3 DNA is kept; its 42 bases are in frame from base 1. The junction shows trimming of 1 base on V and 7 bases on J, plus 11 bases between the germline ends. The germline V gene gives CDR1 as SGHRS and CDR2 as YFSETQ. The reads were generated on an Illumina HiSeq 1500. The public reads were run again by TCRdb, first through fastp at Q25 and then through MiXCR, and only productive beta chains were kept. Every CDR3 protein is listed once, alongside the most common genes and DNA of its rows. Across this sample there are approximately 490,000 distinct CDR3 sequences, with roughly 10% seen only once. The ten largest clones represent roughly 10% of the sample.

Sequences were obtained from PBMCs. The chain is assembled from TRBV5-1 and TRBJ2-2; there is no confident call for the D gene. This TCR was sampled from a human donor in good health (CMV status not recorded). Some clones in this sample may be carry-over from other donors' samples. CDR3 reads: CASSLTFRIGELFF. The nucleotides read TGCGCCAGCAGCTTGACGTTTCGAATCGGGGAGCTGTTTTTT.